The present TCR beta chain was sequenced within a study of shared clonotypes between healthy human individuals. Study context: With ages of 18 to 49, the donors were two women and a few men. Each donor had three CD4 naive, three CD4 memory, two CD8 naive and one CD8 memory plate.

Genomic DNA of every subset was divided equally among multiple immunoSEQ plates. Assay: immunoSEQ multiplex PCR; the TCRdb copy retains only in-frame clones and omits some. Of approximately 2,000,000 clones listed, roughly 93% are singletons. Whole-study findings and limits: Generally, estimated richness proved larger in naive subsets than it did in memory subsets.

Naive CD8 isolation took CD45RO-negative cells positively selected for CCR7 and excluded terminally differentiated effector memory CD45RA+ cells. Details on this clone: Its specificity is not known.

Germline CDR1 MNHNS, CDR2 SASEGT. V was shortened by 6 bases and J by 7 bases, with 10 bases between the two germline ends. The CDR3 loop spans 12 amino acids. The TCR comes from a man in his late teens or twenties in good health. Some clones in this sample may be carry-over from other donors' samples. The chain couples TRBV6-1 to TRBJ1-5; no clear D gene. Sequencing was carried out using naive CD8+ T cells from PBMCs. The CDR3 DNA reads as TGTGCCAGCAGAGATTCCCCCCAGCCCCAGCATTTT. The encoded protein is CASRDSPQPQHF.